The clone carrying this TCR beta chain was observed many times. Described time point: patch test 1, 2 weeks after DPC sensitization. Sample treatment: therapeutic diphenylcyclopropenone sensitization with weekly scalp DPC. TCRdb reprocessed the RACE reads via MiXCR and lists one record per CDR3 protein. The table includes 380,000 or so distinct CDR3 sequences, approximately 4.4% detected once. These data come from a study of human T cells and chemical hapten exposure. Germline CDR1 KGHSH, CDR2 LQKENI. The CDR3 runs to 15 residues. V lost 0 bases to trimming and J lost 2 bases, with 9 bases between them.

The genes are TRBV18 and TRBJ2-3; D remains unclear. The sequenced sample was whole blood, obtained in connection with sensitization to the hapten diphenylcyclopropenone (DPC). The receptor comes from a woman between 50 and 59 years old with alopecia areata. Some clones in this sample may be carry-over from other donors' samples. The CDR3 here is CASSPPPLLTDTQYF. CDR3 sequence (DNA): TGTGCCAGCTCACCACCACCCCTCCTCACAGATACGCAGTATTTT.